The 12 T cell receptor beta chains listed next were all sequenced from one sample in a study of blood T cell repertoires in COVID-19. Sequencing was performed with immunoSEQ multiplex PCR; in TCRdb, only in-frame clones are kept and a portion is missing. Here the sample spans under 200,000 clones, more than 70% being singletons. The specimen was PBMCs or T cells enriched from blood (not recorded which). These receptors were collected from a man aged 60 to 69 who had recovered from COVID-19.

J is TRBJ2-3 and V is TRBV29-1; 9 positions match TRBD2. This CDR3 is built from 17 residues. V was pared by 0 bases and J by 2 bases, with 9 bases of the junction left unmatched. The germline CDR1 and CDR2 sequences are SQVTM and ANQGSEA. The DNA for the CDR3 is TGCAGCGTTGAAGAGCGGCGGGAGGGTTATTCCACAGATACGCAGTATTTT. This gives the protein CSVEERREGYSTDTQYF.

The CDR3 reads CASSLISKGAPTYGYTF. The CDR3 DNA sequence: TGTGCCAGCAGCTTAATCTCCAAGGGGGCCCCAACCTATGGCTACACCTTC. This rearrangement joins TRBV11-2 to TRBJ1-2, with 7 bases lining up with TRBD1. This CDR3 comprises 17 residues. The V segment lost 2 bases and the J segment 4 bases; nucleotides outside the gene matches: 13. In germline, CDR1 is SGHAT, CDR2 FQNNGV.

The chain is built from TRBV19 and TRBJ1-3; TRBD1 is a possible D gene (5 bases). From germline, CDR1 is LNHDA and CDR2 SQIVND (reference sequence). There are 15 residues in the CDR3. V was cut by 5 bases and J by 1 base, with 12 bases left in between. DNA for the CDR3: TGTGCCAGTAGTGGGGCCGGCGGTTCTGGAAACACCATATATTTT. Its translation: CASSGAGGSGNTIYF.

The chain joins TRBV5-1 to TRBJ2-3; no definite D call. Trimming removed 2 bases at V and 1 base at J, with 8 bases between. Looked up from germline, CDR1 is SGHRS and CDR2 is YFSETQ. The CDR3 covers 14 residues. CDR3 DNA: TGCGCCAGCAGCTTCGACTCTCGCACAGATACGCAGTATTTT. This translates into CASSFDSRTDTQYF.

The chain uses TRBV10-3 and TRBJ2-7, with D perhaps matching TRBD2 (5 bases). Trimming took off 6 bases at V and 0 bases at J, with 9 bases between the two ends. The CDR3 covers 13 residues. Per the germline V gene, CDR1 is ENHRY and CDR2 is SYGVKD. The CDR3 nucleotides are TGTGCCATCAGCGGGGAAAGCTCCTACGAGCAGTACTTC. Amino acid sequence: CAISGESSYEQYF.

This chain uses TRBV2 with TRBJ2-3; 10 nucleotides agree with TRBD1. With V trimmed by 6 bases and J by 5 bases, 5 bases remained unmatched. Germline CDR1 reads SNHLY; CDR2 reads FYNNEI. The CDR3 is 14 amino acids. CDR3 region: CASSVDRGLDTQYF. The DNA for the CDR3 is TGTGCCAGCAGCGTCGACAGGGGGCTAGATACGCAGTATTTT.

DNA of the CDR3: TGCGCCAGCAGCCAGGGAGGTTCCTCCTACAATGAGCAGTTCTTC. As protein: CASSQGGSSYNEQFF. The chain carries TRBV4-1 and TRBJ2-1; D is possibly TRBD2 (6 bases). Germline V lookup: CDR1 MGHRA, CDR2 YSYEKL. Trimming took 3 bases from V and 0 from J, leaving 9 bases between them. CDR3 length: 15 amino acids.

The rearrangement uses TRBV5-6 and TRBJ2-1; perhaps TRBD1 as D (5 bases). The germline gives CDR1 SGHDT, CDR2 YYEEEE. The CDR3 covers 15 residues. V shed 5 bases and J shed 8 bases, with 20 bases lying between them. The CDR3 DNA sequence: TGTGCCAGCAGATACTCGGCCAAGGTAGGGGATGAGCAGTTCTTC. Its translation is CASRYSAKVGDEQFF.

In its sample, this clone was seen a few times. One junction end does not reproduce the germline sequence, and a read error may be involved. The chain uses TRBV7-3 and TRBJ2-7; 12 nucleotides align to TRBD2. The CDR3 is 16 residues long. CDR1 SGHTA and CDR2 FQGTGA come from the germline V gene. The CDR3 DNA reads as TGTGCCAGCAGCTACAACAGGACTAGCGGGATAAAGCTCCAAGCCTTC. Encoded protein: CASSYNRTSGIKLQAF.

V gene TRBV7-9 combines with J gene TRBJ2-3; TRBD2 is a possible D gene (6 bases). The CDR3 is made up of 17 amino acids. In germline, CDR1 is SEHNR, CDR2 FQNEAQ (reference sequence). V was shortened by 1 base and J by 0 bases, with 14 bases between the two germline ends. CDR3 amino acids: CASSLGSAGGSTDTQYF. The CDR3 region has the DNA TGTGCCAGCAGCTTAGGATCAGCGGGCGGTAGCACAGATACGCAGTATTTT.

This clone showed up just a few times. The chain is built from TRBV5-1 and TRBJ2-5, with 10 bases lining up with TRBD2. CDR3 length: 16 residues. V was pared by 0 bases and J by 4 bases, with 6 bases of the junction left unmatched. CDR1 SGHRS and CDR2 YFSETQ come from the germline V gene. CDR3: CASSLALAGGGETQYF. The CDR3 region has the DNA TGCGCCAGCAGCTTGGCATTAGCGGGGGGAGGAGAGACCCAGTACTTC.

The genes are TRBV7-7 and TRBJ2-1, with D tentatively TRBD2 (6 bases). Trimming shortened V by 3 bases and J by 7 bases, and 10 bases separated the two germline ends. Germline assignment: CDR1 SSHAT and CDR2 FNYEAQ (reference sequence). There are 13 residues in the CDR3. DNA of the CDR3: TGTGCCAGCAGCTTGGACTATAAGAATGAGCAGTTCTTC. Translation: CASSLDYKNEQFF.